Listed below are T cell receptor beta chains from one sample, sequenced in a study of blood T cell repertoires in COVID-19. Method: immunoSEQ multiplex PCR; TCRdb's copy keeps in-frame clones and lacks some. The table records 200,000 to 300,000 clones, approximately 84% of them present only once. The sequencing sample was made of peripheral blood. These receptors were obtained from a man aged 45 to 65 with acute or convalescent COVID-19. CDR3s include the opening cysteine and the closing phenylalanine or tryptophan. The D gene is left open where the match is weak. Size is stated for part of the rows, as once, few or many counts, or as a class when the clone is expanded.

v_call: TRBV24-1
j_call: TRBJ2-1
clone_size: once
d_call: TRBD1
cdr3_aa: CATSDGQGNEQFF
cdr3_nt: TGTGCCACCAGTGACGGACAGGGGAATGAGCAGTTCTTC

v_call: TRBV27
j_call: TRBJ1-2
clone_size: -
d_call: -
cdr3_aa: CASSGVTGKFNYGYTF
cdr3_nt: TGTGCCAGCAGTGGAGTAACAGGAAAATTCAACTATGGCTACACCTTC

v_call: TRBV11-2
j_call: TRBJ1-5
clone_size: -
d_call: TRBD1
cdr3_aa: CASSLTVTGDNQPQHF
cdr3_nt: TGTGCCAGCAGCTTAACCGTGACAGGGGACAATCAGCCCCAGCATTTT

v_call: TRBV10-3
j_call: TRBJ2-5
clone_size: once
d_call: TRBD1
cdr3_aa: CAISEIPRTGQLQETQYF
cdr3_nt: TGTGCCATCAGTGAGATCCCTCGGACAGGGCAACTCCAAGAGACCCAGTACTTC

v_call: TRBV6-6
j_call: TRBJ1-2
clone_size: -
d_call: -
cdr3_aa: CASSYRRQDSFGYTF
cdr3_nt: TGTGCCAGCAGTTACCGCCGACAGGATAGCTTTGGCTACACCTTC

v_call: TRBV19
j_call: TRBJ1-2
clone_size: -
d_call: -
cdr3_aa: CATFDNREYYGYTF
cdr3_nt: TGTGCCACGTTTGATAACAGGGAATACTATGGCTACACCTTC

v_call: TRBV19
j_call: TRBJ1-1
clone_size: -
d_call: -
cdr3_aa: CASRPTPRVPDTEAFF
cdr3_nt: TGTGCCAGTAGACCAACTCCTCGGGTCCCGGACACTGAAGCTTTCTTT

v_call: TRBV18
j_call: TRBJ2-2
clone_size: -
d_call: TRBD1
cdr3_aa: CASSPIGTGFGIGELFF
cdr3_nt: TGTGCCAGCTCACCGATCGGGACAGGGTTTGGTATCGGGGAGCTGTTTTTT

v_call: TRBV11-2
j_call: TRBJ1-2
clone_size: once
d_call: -
cdr3_aa: CASSLGPERYGYTF
cdr3_nt: TGTGCCAGCAGCTTAGGGCCCGAACGCTATGGCTACACCTTC

v_call: TRBV6-5
j_call: TRBJ2-7
clone_size: -
d_call: TRBD1
cdr3_aa: CASKEGTGGSYEQYF
cdr3_nt: TGTGCCAGCAAGGAGGGGACAGGGGGATCGTACGAGCAGTACTTC

v_call: TRBV11-3
j_call: TRBJ2-5
clone_size: once
d_call: -
cdr3_aa: CASSLGGVLQETQYF
cdr3_nt: TGTGCCAGCAGCTTAGGGGGGGTGTTACAAGAGACCCAGTACTTC